The clone carrying this T cell receptor beta chain was seen ten or more times. This sample stems from a study of CD8 T cells in ankylosing spondylitis. MiXCR was run by TCRdb on the 5' RACE reads, yielding one entry per CDR3 protein. Of about 360,000 distinct CDR3 sequences in the sample, roughly 15% are singletons; the top ten hold about 1%. The CDR3 is 12 residues long. V shed 5 bases, J shed 7 bases, and the junction held 5 bases outside the gene matches. This TCR derives from a male donor with ankylosing spondylitis or in good health (not recorded which). The sequencing sample was made of blood, either unsorted or a sorted T cell fraction (not recorded which). The chain combines TRBV12-3 or TRBV12-4 with TRBJ2-7; 7 bases match TRBD1. Written as DNA, the CDR3 is TGTGCCAGCAGTCCCGACAGGGAAGAGCAGTACTTC. Protein sequence: CASSPDREEQYF.